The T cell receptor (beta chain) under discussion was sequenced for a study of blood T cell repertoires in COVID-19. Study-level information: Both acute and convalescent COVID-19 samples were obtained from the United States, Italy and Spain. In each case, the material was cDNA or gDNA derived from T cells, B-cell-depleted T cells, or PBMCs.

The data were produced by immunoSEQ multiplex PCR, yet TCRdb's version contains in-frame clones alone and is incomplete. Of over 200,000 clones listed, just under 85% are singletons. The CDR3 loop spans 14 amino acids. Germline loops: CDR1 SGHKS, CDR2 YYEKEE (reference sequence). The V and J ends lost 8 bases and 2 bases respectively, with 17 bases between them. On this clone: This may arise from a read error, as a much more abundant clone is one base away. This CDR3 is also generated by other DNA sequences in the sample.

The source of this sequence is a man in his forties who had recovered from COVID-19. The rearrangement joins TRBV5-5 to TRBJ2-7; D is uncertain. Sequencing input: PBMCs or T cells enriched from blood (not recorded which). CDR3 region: CASSLPKYPYEQYF. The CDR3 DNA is TGTGCCAGTAGCCTACCCAAGTACCCCTACGAGCAGTACTTC. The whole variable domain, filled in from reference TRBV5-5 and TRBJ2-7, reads DAGVTQSPTHLIKTRGQQVTLRCSPISGHKSVSWYQQVLGQGPQFIFQYYEKEERGRGNFPDRFSARQFPNYSSELNVNALLLGDSALYLCASSLPKYPYEQYFGPGTRLTVT.